Below, 29 T cell receptor beta chains from the same sample are listed, as sequenced in a study of cytomegalovirus exposure and HLA in healthy donors. PCR amplification relied on 60 Vbeta primers (plus 13 Jbeta primers). Assay: immunoSEQ multiplex PCR; the TCRdb copy retains only in-frame clones and omits some. The sample lists some 210,000 clones; 87% were seen once. Specimen: PBMCs. The receptors were sampled from a man under 40 in good health and CMV-seronegative.

This sequence joins TRBV28 and TRBJ2-1; D perhaps matches TRBD2 (6 bases). Germline V gives CDR1 MDHEN, CDR2 SYDVKM. Trimming removed 3 bases at V and 0 bases at J, with 9 bases between. The CDR3 extends over 15 amino acids. The CDR3 bases are TGTGCCAGCAGTTTGGAGGGGAGCTCCTACAATGAGCAGTTCTTC. It is translated as CASSLEGSSYNEQFF.

CDR3 sequence (DNA): TGTGCCAGCAGTGCGAGACTAGCGGTAGAGACCCAGTACTTC. It translates to CASSARLAVETQYF. The rearrangement links TRBV2 to TRBJ2-5; 9 bases match TRBD2. This CDR3 comprises 14 residues. J was trimmed by 4 bases and V by 4 bases; bases with no gene match: 4. CDR1 and CDR2 (germline): SNHLY, FYNNEI.

The chain employs TRBV11-2 and TRBJ2-1, with 10 bases lining up with TRBD2. V was clipped by 4 bases and J by 3 bases; unmatched bases: 3. The germline CDR1 and CDR2 sequences are SGHAT and FQNNGV. The CDR3 length is 15 residues. The CDR3 spells CASSSLAGDYNEQFF. The CDR3 DNA sequence: TGTGCCAGCAGCTCTCTAGCGGGGGACTACAATGAGCAGTTCTTC.

This clone was seen only once. The rearrangement uses TRBV28 and TRBJ2-2; D gene ambiguous. The CDR3 loop spans 14 amino acids. Germline assignment: CDR1 MDHEN and CDR2 SYDVKM. With 1 base removed from V and 1 base from J, the gap between germline ends came to 4 bases. The CDR3 coding sequence is TGTGCCAGCAGTTTATACAAGAACACCGGGGAGCTGTTTTTT. This gives the protein CASSLYKNTGELFF.

The chain uses TRBV6-9 and TRBJ2-4, with D unresolved. Germline V gene lookup returns CDR1 MNHGY and CDR2 SVAAGI. CDR3 length equals 14 residues. The V end was cut by 7 bases, the J end by 4 bases, with 14 bases between. CDR3 region: CASTPVRSKNIQYF. CDR3 DNA sequence: TGTGCCAGCACCCCCGTTCGGTCAAAAAACATTCAGTACTTC.

This clone has just one count. This sequence joins TRBV5-6 and TRBJ1-4, with 8 bases identical to TRBD1. Germline V gene sequence: CDR1 SGHDT, CDR2 YYEEEE. After removal of 4 bases from V and 7 bases from J, the junction contained 9 bases not matched to a gene. The CDR3 sequence is 15 residues long. CDR3 coding DNA: TGTGCCAGCAGCCATAGACAGGGGCGGGTTGAAAAACTGTTTTTT. Its translation is CASSHRQGRVEKLFF.

This clone was recorded only once. In DNA, the CDR3 is TGCAGCGTTTCAACTAGCGGGCTGGGGACCTACGAGCAGTACTTC. It encodes CSVSTSGLGTYEQYF. This chain joins TRBV29-1 and TRBJ2-7, with 9 positions matching TRBD2. J gave up 2 bases and V 5 bases, and 10 bases lay outside the gene matches. Germline V gene lookup returns CDR1 SQVTM and CDR2 ANQGSEA. This CDR3 comprises 15 residues.

The J gene is TRBJ1-2, the V gene TRBV4-3; maybe TRBD1 (6 bases). The CDR3 covers 15 residues. The germline V gene encodes CDR1 LGHNA and CDR2 YSLEER. Trimming shortened V by 1 base and J by 2 bases, and 11 bases separated the two germline ends. The CDR3 is CASSQVVRGNYGYTF. DNA for the CDR3: TGCGCCAGCAGCCAAGTAGTCAGGGGAAACTATGGCTACACCTTC.

This clone was found once. J is TRBJ2-3 and V is TRBV11-2; D may be TRBD1 (5 bases). The V and J ends lost 4 bases and 2 bases respectively, with 16 bases between them. CDR1 SGHAT and CDR2 FQNNGV come from the germline V gene. The CDR3 extends over 16 amino acids. In nucleotides, the CDR3 is TGTGCCAGCAGCTCTCTTCAGGGTGGGATCACAGATACGCAGTATTTT. Translating gives CASSSLQGGITDTQYF.

The chain employs TRBV2 and TRBJ1-2; D not resolved. This CDR3 contains 14 residues. Looked up from germline, CDR1 is SNHLY and CDR2 is FYNNEI. The germline V and J ends were trimmed by 3 bases and 5 bases, with 13 bases remaining between them. This CDR3 reads CASSETPARYGYTF. The CDR3 nucleotides are TGTGCCAGCAGTGAGACGCCCGCTAGATATGGCTACACCTTC.

The gene calls are TRBV7-9 and TRBJ2-2, with D possibly being TRBD1 (6 bases). CDR1 and CDR2 (germline): SEHNR, FQNEAQ (reference sequence). The CDR3 covers 17 residues. V dropped 4 bases and J dropped 3 bases, with 18 bases sitting between them. CDR3 sequence (DNA): TGTGCCAGCAGCTCCCGACAGGAGACCCCGGACACCGGGGAGCTGTTTTTT. It is translated as CASSSRQETPDTGELFF.

CDR3 DNA: TGTGCCAGCAGCTTAGCAGGGGCGATTGAAGCTTTCTTT. This sequence encodes CASSLAGAIEAFF. The J gene is TRBJ1-1, the V gene TRBV7-2; the D gene is possibly TRBD1 (5 bases). Germline CDR1 and CDR2: SGHTA and FQGNSA. The CDR3 extends over 13 amino acids. V was clipped by 0 bases and J by 7 bases, with 9 bases between them. The whole variable domain, remainder taken from reference TRBV7-2 and TRBJ1-1, is GAGVSQSPSNKVTEKGKDVELRCDPISGHTALYWYRQSLGQGLEFLIYFQGNSAPDKSGLPSDRFSAERTGGSVSTLTIQRTQQEDSAVYLCASSLAGAIEAFFGQGTRLTVV.

The chain recombines TRBV7-9 with TRBJ2-7; 9 nucleotides agree with TRBD1. After removal of 3 bases from V and 6 bases from J, the junction contained 3 bases not matched to a gene. The CDR3 covers 13 residues. Per germline, CDR1 SEHNR and CDR2 FQNEAQ (reference sequence). The CDR3 DNA sequence: TGTGCCAGCAGCTTTGGACAGGGGTCCGAGCAGTACTTC. This codes for CASSFGQGSEQYF.

This clone was picked up a small number of times. The V gene is TRBV2, the J gene TRBJ1-5, with D tentatively TRBD1 (5 bases). This CDR3 is 14 amino acids long. CDR1 SNHLY and CDR2 FYNNEI come from the germline V gene. V was cut by 2 bases and J by 2 bases, with 7 bases left in between. CDR3 nucleotide sequence: TGTGCCAGCAGTGAAACCAGGGGCAATCAGCCCCAGCATTTT. This sequence encodes CASSETRGNQPQHF.

The chain carries TRBV6-5 and TRBJ1-1, with D perhaps TRBD1 (5 bases). CDR3 size: 12 residues. Germline CDR1 MNHEY, CDR2 SVGAGI. V was cut by 5 bases and J by 7 bases, with 11 bases left in between. The CDR3 sequence is CASSDQGIEAFF. The CDR3 DNA reads TGTGCCAGCAGTGACCAGGGAATTGAAGCTTTCTTT.

This rearrangement joins TRBV28 to TRBJ2-5, with 7 bases lining up with TRBD2. CDR3 length: 14 residues. With 6 bases clipped from V and 5 bases from J, the junction kept 9 bases outside the gene matches. Germline V lookup: CDR1 MDHEN, CDR2 SYDVKM. This chain's CDR3 is CASRPLKAGETQYF. CDR3 nucleotides: TGTGCCAGCAGGCCGCTAAAAGCGGGGGAGACCCAGTACTTC.

This rearrangement joins TRBV23-1 to TRBJ1-1; 8 bases match TRBD1. TRBV23-1 is known as an ORF, though its function is uncertain. The J segment lost 3 bases and the V segment lost 1 base, leaving 4 bases of the junction unmatched. The CDR3 is 15 amino acids. This chain's CDR3 is CASSQWTGRDTEAFF. In nucleotides, the CDR3 is TGCGCCAGCAGTCAATGGACAGGGAGGGACACTGAAGCTTTCTTT.

The chain is built from TRBV7-9 and TRBJ2-3; D may be TRBD2 (5 bases). Germline lookup yields CDR1 SEHNR and CDR2 FQNEAQ (reference sequence). This CDR3 is 16 amino acids long. V shed 5 bases and J shed 3 bases, with 18 bases lying between them. The CDR3 region is CASSRVGDRRTDTQYF. CDR3 nucleotides: TGTGCCAGCAGCCGTGTCGGGGATAGGCGAACAGATACGCAGTATTTT. The entire variable domain, with the rest obtained from reference TRBV7-9 and TRBJ2-3, is as follows: DTGVSQNPRHKITKRGQNVTFRCDPISEHNRLYWYRQTLGQGPEFLTYFQNEAQLEKSRLLSDRFSAERPKGSFSTLEIQRTEQGDSAMYLCASSRVGDRRTDTQYFGPGTRLTVL.

The chain has TRBV7-2 and TRBJ2-5; 8 nucleotides align to TRBD1. The CDR3 is 15 residues long. V lost 3 bases and J lost 5; bases outside the gene matches: 8. Germline V lookup: CDR1 SGHTA, CDR2 FQGNSA. The CDR3 bases are TGTGCCAGCAGCTTGGGACAGGACCCGGGGGAGACCCAGTACTTC. It yields the protein CASSLGQDPGETQYF.

This chain uses TRBV21-1 with TRBJ2-3; TRBD2, the D gene given by the table, was not confirmed from the DNA. TRBV21-1 is flagged as a pseudogene. CDR3 length: 14 residues. The CDR3 DNA is TGTGCCAGCAGCCACCGAACTAGCACAGATACGCAGTATTTT. The encoded protein is CASSHRTSTDTQYF.

This clone was counted only a few times. V and J are TRBV28 and TRBJ2-5, with TRBD2 identical over 11 bases. The germline CDR1 and CDR2 sequences are MDHEN and SYDVKM. The CDR3 totals 18 residues. V lost 6 bases and J lost 1; bases outside the gene matches: 13. The CDR3 sequence is CASSQSLAGLAAQETQYF. In DNA form, the CDR3 reads TGTGCCAGCAGCCAAAGCCTCGCGGGACTAGCGGCCCAAGAGACCCAGTACTTC.

V gene TRBV9 combines with J gene TRBJ2-5, with TRBD2 as a possible D gene (5 bases). Trimming pared 3 bases from V and 3 bases from J, leaving 12 bases between. Germline V gene lookup returns CDR1 SGDLS and CDR2 YYNGEE. This CDR3 is 14 amino acids long. Here the CDR3 reads CASSAGIREETQYF. CDR3 nucleotides: TGTGCCAGCAGCGCCGGGATCCGCGAAGAGACCCAGTACTTC.

The rearrangement uses TRBV2 and TRBJ2-2; 8 nucleotides match TRBD1. The germline V gene encodes CDR1 SNHLY and CDR2 FYNNEI. The V gene end was trimmed by 7 bases and the J gene end by 5 bases; junction bases not matched to a gene: 6. The length of the CDR3 is 14 residues. The CDR3 nucleotides are TGTGCCAGCACCACGACAGGGGCAACCGGGGAGCTGTTTTTT. It encodes CASTTTGATGELFF.

This CDR3 reads CASSLVQMNTEAFF. CDR3 bases: TGCGCCAGCAGCTTGGTGCAGATGAACACTGAAGCTTTCTTT. The genes are TRBV5-1 and TRBJ1-1; D remains ambiguous. Trimming shortened V by 0 bases and J by 0 bases, and 6 bases separated the two germline ends. Germline CDR1 is SGHRS and CDR2 is YFSETQ. The CDR3 loop spans 14 amino acids.

The chain couples TRBV15 to TRBJ1-2, with D unresolved. CDR1 LNHNV and CDR2 YYDKDF come from the germline V gene (reference sequence). V lost 7 bases and J 1 base, leaving 13 bases between the germline ends. The CDR3 sequence is 14 residues long. The CDR3 DNA sequence: TGTGCCACCACCAAAGACCCGGGTAACTATGGCTACACCTTC. The encoded protein is CATTKDPGNYGYTF.

The chain is built from TRBV4-1 and TRBJ2-7; 7 nucleotides align to TRBD1. Germline V gene data show CDR1 as MGHRA and CDR2 as YSYEKL. The V and J ends lost 3 bases and 0 bases, in that order; junction bases with no gene match: 5. The CDR3 contains 15 residues. As DNA, the CDR3 is TGCGCCAGCAGCCACTTGGACAGGAACTCCTACGAGCAGTACTTC. It codes for CASSHLDRNSYEQYF.

This clone was found a few times. The J gene is TRBJ1-5, the V gene TRBV6-1; 7 nucleotides line up with TRBD1. This CDR3 is 14 amino acids long. Germline CDR1 is MNHNS and CDR2 is SASEGT. V was clipped by 6 bases and J by 1 base; unmatched bases: 3. Written as DNA, the CDR3 is TGTGCCAGCAGGACAGGGCCGAGCAATCAGCCCCAGCATTTT. Amino acid sequence: CASRTGPSNQPQHF.

This chain joins TRBV28 and TRBJ2-3, with TRBD2 matching 13 bases. The germline CDR1 and CDR2 sequences are MDHEN and SYDVKM. The CDR3 has 16 residues. V shed 5 bases and J 4 bases; nucleotides not matched to a gene: 6. The CDR3: CASSPRGLAGPDTQYF. DNA of the CDR3: TGTGCCAGCAGTCCCCGGGGACTAGCGGGACCAGATACGCAGTATTTT.

This rearrangement joins TRBV7-9 to TRBJ2-3; D unclear. CDR3 size: 15 residues. V shed 2 bases and J shed 0 bases, with 9 bases lying between them. In germline, CDR1 is SEHNR, CDR2 FQNEAQ (reference sequence). As DNA, the CDR3 is TGTGCCAGCAGCTTAAAAAGCCTCAGCACAGATACGCAGTATTTT. Encoded protein: CASSLKSLSTDTQYF.